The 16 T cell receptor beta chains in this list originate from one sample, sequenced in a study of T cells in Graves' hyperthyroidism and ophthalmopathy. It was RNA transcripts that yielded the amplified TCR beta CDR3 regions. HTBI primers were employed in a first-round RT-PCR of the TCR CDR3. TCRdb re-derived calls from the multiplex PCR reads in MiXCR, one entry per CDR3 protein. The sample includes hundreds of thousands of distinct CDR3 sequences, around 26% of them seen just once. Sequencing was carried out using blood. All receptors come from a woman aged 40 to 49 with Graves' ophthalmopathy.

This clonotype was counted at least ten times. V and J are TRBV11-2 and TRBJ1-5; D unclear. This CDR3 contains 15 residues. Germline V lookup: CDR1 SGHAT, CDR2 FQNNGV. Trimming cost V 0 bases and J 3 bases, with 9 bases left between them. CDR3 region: CASSLEAASNQPQHF. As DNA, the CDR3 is TGTGCCAGCAGCTTAGAGGCAGCTTCCAATCAGCCCCAGCATTTT.

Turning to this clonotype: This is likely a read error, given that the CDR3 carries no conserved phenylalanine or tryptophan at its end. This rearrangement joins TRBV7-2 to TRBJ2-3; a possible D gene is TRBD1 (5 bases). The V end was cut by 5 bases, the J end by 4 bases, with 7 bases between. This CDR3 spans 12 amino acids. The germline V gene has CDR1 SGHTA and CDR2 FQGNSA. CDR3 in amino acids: CASSVGPDTQYS. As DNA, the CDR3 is TGTGCCAGCAGCGTGGGGCCAGATACGCAGTATTCT.

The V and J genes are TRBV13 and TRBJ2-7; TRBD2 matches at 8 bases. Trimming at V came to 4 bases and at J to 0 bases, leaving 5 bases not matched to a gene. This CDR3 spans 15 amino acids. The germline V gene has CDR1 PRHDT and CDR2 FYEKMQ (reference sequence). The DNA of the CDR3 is TGTGCCAGCAGCTCCGGGAGCGGGAGCTCCTACGAGCAGTACTTC. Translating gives CASSSGSGSSYEQYF. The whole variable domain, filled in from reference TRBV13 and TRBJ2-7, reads AAGVIQSPRHLIKEKRETATLKCYPIPRHDTVYWYQQGPGQDPQFLISFYEKMQSDKGSIPDRFSAQQFSDYHSELNMSSLELGDSALYFCASSSGSGSSYEQYFGPGTRLTVT.

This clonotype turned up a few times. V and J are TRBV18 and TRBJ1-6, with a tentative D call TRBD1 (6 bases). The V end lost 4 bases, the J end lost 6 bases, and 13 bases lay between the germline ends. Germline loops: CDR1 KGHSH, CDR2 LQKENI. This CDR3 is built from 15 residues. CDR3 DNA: TGTGCCAGCTCACTCGACAGGATAATTAATTCACCCCTCCACTTT. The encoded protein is CASSLDRIINSPLHF.

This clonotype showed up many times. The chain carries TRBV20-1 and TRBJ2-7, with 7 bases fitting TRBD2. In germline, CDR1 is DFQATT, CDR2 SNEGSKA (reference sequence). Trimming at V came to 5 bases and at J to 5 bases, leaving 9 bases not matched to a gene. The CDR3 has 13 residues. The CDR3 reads CSAPTSLGNEQYF. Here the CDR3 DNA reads TGCAGTGCTCCGACTAGCTTGGGGAACGAGCAGTACTTC.

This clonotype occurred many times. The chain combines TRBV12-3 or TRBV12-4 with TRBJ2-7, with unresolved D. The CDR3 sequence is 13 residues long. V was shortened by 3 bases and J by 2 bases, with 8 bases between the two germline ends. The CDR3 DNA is TGTGCCAGCAGTTTGATGAGGCCCTACGAGCAGTACTTC. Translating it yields CASSLMRPYEQYF.

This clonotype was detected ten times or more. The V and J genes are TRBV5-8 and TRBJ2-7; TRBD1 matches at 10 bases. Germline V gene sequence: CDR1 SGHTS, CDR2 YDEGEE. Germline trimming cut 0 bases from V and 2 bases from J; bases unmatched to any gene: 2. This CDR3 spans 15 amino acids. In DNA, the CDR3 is TGTGCCAGCAGCTTGGGGACAGGGGGTGCCTACGAGCAGTACTTC. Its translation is CASSLGTGGAYEQYF. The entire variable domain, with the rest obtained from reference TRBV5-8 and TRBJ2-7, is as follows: EAGVTQSPTHLIKTRGQQATLRCSPISGHTSVYWYQQALGLGLQFLLWYDEGEERNRGNFPPRFSGRQFPNYSSELNVNALELEDSALYLCASSLGTGGAYEQYFGPGTRLTVT.

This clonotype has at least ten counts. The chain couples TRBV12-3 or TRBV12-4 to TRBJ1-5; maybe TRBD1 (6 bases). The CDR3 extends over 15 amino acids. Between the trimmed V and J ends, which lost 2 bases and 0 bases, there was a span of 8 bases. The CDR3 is CASSLSGASNQPQHF. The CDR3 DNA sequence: TGTGCCAGCAGTTTATCAGGGGCTAGCAATCAGCCCCAGCATTTT.

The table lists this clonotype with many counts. The CDR3: CASSPPGTVSYEQYF. The CDR3 DNA is TGTGCCAGCAGTCCCCCCGGGACTGTCTCCTACGAGCAGTACTTC. The rearrangement joins TRBV28 to TRBJ2-7, with D possibly matching TRBD2 (6 bases). CDR1 and CDR2 (germline): MDHEN, SYDVKM. V lost 5 bases and J 0 bases, leaving 14 bases between the germline ends. The CDR3 extends over 15 amino acids.

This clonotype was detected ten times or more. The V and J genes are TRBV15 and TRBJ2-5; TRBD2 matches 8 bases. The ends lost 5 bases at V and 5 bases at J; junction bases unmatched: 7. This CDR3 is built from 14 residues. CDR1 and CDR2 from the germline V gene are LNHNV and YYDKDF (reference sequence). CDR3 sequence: CATSPRTSRETQYF. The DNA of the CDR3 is TGTGCCACCAGCCCCCGGACTAGCAGGGAGACCCAGTACTTC.

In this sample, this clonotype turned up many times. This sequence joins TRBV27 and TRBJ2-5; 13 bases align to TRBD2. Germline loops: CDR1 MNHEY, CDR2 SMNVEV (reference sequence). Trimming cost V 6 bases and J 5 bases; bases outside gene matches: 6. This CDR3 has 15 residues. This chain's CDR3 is CASSRLAGGQETQYF. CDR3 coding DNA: TGTGCCAGCAGCAGACTAGCGGGAGGTCAGGAGACCCAGTACTTC.

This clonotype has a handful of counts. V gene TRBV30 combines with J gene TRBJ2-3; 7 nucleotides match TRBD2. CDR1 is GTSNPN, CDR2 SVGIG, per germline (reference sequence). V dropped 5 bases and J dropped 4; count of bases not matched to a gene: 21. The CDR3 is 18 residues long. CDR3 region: CAWGSSLPGAGAPDTQYF. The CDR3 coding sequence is TGTGCCTGGGGGAGTTCCCTCCCCGGGGCGGGAGCGCCAGATACGCAGTATTTT.

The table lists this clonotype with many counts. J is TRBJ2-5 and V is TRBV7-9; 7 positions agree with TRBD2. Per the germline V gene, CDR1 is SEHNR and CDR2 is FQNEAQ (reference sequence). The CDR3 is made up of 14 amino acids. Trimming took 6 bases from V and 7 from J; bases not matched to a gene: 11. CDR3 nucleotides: TGTGCCAGCAGTACCGGACTAGTTGCTGGGACCCAGTACTTC. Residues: CASSTGLVAGTQYF.

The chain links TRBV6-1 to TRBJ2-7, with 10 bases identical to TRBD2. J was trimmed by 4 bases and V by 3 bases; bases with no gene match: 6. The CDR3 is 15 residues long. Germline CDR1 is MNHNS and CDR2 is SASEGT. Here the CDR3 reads CASSDAGLAVYEQYF. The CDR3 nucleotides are TGTGCCAGCAGTGACGCAGGACTAGCGGTTTACGAGCAGTACTTC.

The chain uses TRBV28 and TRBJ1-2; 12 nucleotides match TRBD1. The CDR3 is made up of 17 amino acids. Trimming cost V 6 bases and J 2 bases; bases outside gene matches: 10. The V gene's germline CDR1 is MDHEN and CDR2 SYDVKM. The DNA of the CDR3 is TGTGCCAGCAGACCGGGGACAGGGGGCTACAGGAACTATGGCTACACCTTC. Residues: CASRPGTGGYRNYGYTF.

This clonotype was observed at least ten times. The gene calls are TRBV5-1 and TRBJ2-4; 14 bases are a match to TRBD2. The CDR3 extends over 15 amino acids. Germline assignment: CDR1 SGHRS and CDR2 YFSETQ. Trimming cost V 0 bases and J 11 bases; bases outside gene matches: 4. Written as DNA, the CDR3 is TGCGCCAGCAGCTTGGTGGGACTAGCGGGAGAAGTTCAGTACTTC. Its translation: CASSLVGLAGEVQYF.